The 17 T cell receptor beta chains given below trace back to one sample, sequenced in a study of blood T cell repertoires in COVID-19. Sequencing was performed with immunoSEQ multiplex PCR; in TCRdb, only in-frame clones are kept and a portion is missing. The table records around 180,000 clones, approximately 90% of them present only once. Sequencing was done on a sample of peripheral blood. These receptors were obtained from a man in his 60s with acute or convalescent COVID-19.

The chain has TRBV5-1 and TRBJ2-5, with TRBD2 matching 10 bases. V shed 4 bases and J 3 bases; nucleotides not matched to a gene: 6. The germline V gene encodes CDR1 SGHRS and CDR2 YFSETQ. The CDR3 has 15 amino acids. Written as DNA, the CDR3 is TGCGCCAGCAGCCCAGCCGGGACTAGCGAAGAGACCCAGTACTTC. It is translated as CASSPAGTSEETQYF.

The rearrangement links TRBV19 to TRBJ1-2, with no clear D. Germline CDR1 reads LNHDA; CDR2 reads SQIVND (reference sequence). This CDR3 has 12 amino acids. V was shortened by 5 bases and J by 3 bases, with 7 bases between the two germline ends. The CDR3 loop reads CASSHRDYGYTF. CDR3 coding DNA: TGTGCCAGTAGTCACCGGGACTATGGCTACACCTTC.

About this clone: This could be a read error, since a much larger clone is one nucleotide away. The rearrangement links TRBV5-4 to TRBJ1-5; 10 positions match TRBD1. The V segment lost 4 bases and the J segment 2 bases; nucleotides outside the gene matches: 3. CDR1 and CDR2 (germline): SGHNT, YYREEE (reference sequence). The CDR3 consists of 15 residues. The CDR3 sequence: CASSAGTGGNQPQHF. The DNA for the CDR3 is TGTGCCAGCAGCGCCGGGACAGGGGGCAATCAGCCCCAGCATTTT.

The chain recombines TRBV5-1 with TRBJ2-7; D might be TRBD2 (5 bases). Trimming removed 5 bases at V and 0 bases at J, with 12 bases between. Germline V lookup: CDR1 SGHRS, CDR2 YFSETQ. This CDR3 contains 14 residues. CDR3 sequence: CASRQEVSSYEQYF. The DNA of the CDR3 is TGCGCCAGCAGGCAGGAGGTGAGCTCCTACGAGCAGTACTTC.

The rearrangement uses TRBV11-3 and TRBJ1-4, with 7 bases lining up with TRBD1. V lost 3 bases to trimming and J lost 8 bases; unmatched junction nucleotides: 6. Per the germline V gene, CDR1 is SGHNT and CDR2 is YENEEA. The CDR3 has 14 residues. The CDR3 DNA reads as TGTGCCAGCAGCTTCAGACAGGGCGGGGAAAAACTGTTTTTT. This codes for CASSFRQGGEKLFF. Full variable domain (remainder filled in from reference TRBV11-3 and TRBJ1-4): EAGVVQSPRYKIIEKKQPVAFWCNPISGHNTLYWYLQNLGQGPELLIRYENEEAVDDSQLPKDRFSAERLKGVDSTLKIQPAELGDSAVYLCASSFRQGGEKLFFGSGTQLSVL.

This chain connects TRBV5-1 to TRBJ2-5; 11 bases line up with TRBD2. V dropped 4 bases and J dropped 3; count of bases not matched to a gene: 5. The length of the CDR3 is 15 residues. Germline V gene sequence: CDR1 SGHRS, CDR2 YFSETQ. CDR3 region: CASSPVAGGKETQYF. DNA of the CDR3: TGCGCCAGCAGCCCGGTAGCGGGGGGGAAAGAGACCCAGTACTTC.

The chain carries TRBV3-1 (or the pseudogene TRBV3-2) and TRBJ1-3, with a possible D match to TRBD1 (6 bases). CDR1 is LGHDT, CDR2 YNNKEL, per germline (reference sequence). The V gene lost 3 bases and the J gene lost 0 bases, with 12 bases spanning the gap. This CDR3 has 16 amino acids. CDR3: CASSQGHPSSGNTIYF. The CDR3 DNA reads TGTGCCAGCAGCCAGGGACACCCGAGCTCTGGAAACACCATATATTTT.

J is TRBJ1-5 and V is TRBV9; 7 nucleotides line up with TRBD1. The CDR3 contains 14 residues. The junction had 7 bases not matched to a gene; V was cut back by 8 bases and J by 2 bases. CDR1 is SGDLS, CDR2 YYNGEE, per germline. The chain's CDR3 is CARGGDRGNQPQHF. The CDR3 DNA follows: TGTGCCAGGGGAGGAGACAGGGGCAATCAGCCCCAGCATTTT.

The chain uses TRBV5-4 and TRBJ2-7; 9 bases fit TRBD1. This CDR3 spans 16 amino acids. Germline-derived CDR1 and CDR2 are SGHNT and YYREEE (reference sequence). The V gene end was trimmed by 4 bases and the J gene end by 0 bases; junction bases not matched to a gene: 8. CDR3 DNA: TGTGCCAGCAGCACACCGACAGGGGGGGCCTCCTACGAGCAGTACTTC. This translates into CASSTPTGGASYEQYF.

The J gene is TRBJ1-2, the V gene TRBV6-5, with D hard to call. V lost 6 bases and J 4 bases, leaving 12 bases between the germline ends. This CDR3 comprises 13 residues. Germline V lookup: CDR1 MNHEY, CDR2 SVGAGI. The CDR3 spells CASSFGSGYGYTF. CDR3 in DNA: TGTGCCAGCAGCTTCGGGTCGGGCTATGGCTACACCTTC.

The J gene is TRBJ1-2, the V gene TRBV30; possible D gene TRBD1, 6 bases. From germline, CDR1 is GTSNPN and CDR2 SVGIG (reference sequence). The germline V and J ends were trimmed by 0 bases and 4 bases, with 12 bases remaining between them. This CDR3 has 14 residues. CDR3 sequence: CAWSVVGAGYGYTF. In nucleotides, the CDR3 is TGTGCCTGGAGTGTAGTGGGGGCAGGCTATGGCTACACCTTC.

V and J are TRBV3-1 (or the pseudogene TRBV3-2) and TRBJ2-5; D not certain. V lost 4 bases to trimming and J lost 2 bases, with 11 bases between them. Germline V CDR1 and CDR2: LGHDT, YNNKEL (reference sequence). The CDR3 runs to 14 residues. For the CDR3, the DNA is TGTGCCAGCAGCCTTGCTAGTGGTCAAGAGACCCAGTACTTC. Amino acid sequence: CASSLASGQETQYF.

V usage is TRBV3-1 (or the pseudogene TRBV3-2) and J usage is TRBJ1-2, with D perhaps matching TRBD1 (5 bases). This CDR3 region has 15 residues. The V end lost 0 bases, the J end lost 7 bases, and 15 bases lay between the germline ends. Germline V gene lookup returns CDR1 LGHDT and CDR2 YNNKEL (reference sequence). DNA of the CDR3: TGTGCCAGCAGCCAAGATCAAAGGGGATCGGGTGGCTACACCTTC. Residues: CASSQDQRGSGGYTF.

The chain has TRBV27 and TRBJ1-5; D perhaps matches TRBD1 (6 bases). The V and J ends lost 3 bases and 10 bases respectively, with 13 bases between them. The CDR3 covers 13 residues. Germline V gives CDR1 MNHEY, CDR2 SMNVEV (reference sequence). CDR3 in amino acids: CASSFDRSGPQHF. In nucleotides, the CDR3 is TGTGCCAGCAGTTTCGACAGGTCGGGTCCCCAGCATTTT.

This chain joins TRBV7-9 and TRBJ2-5, with D perhaps TRBD1 (6 bases). V gave up 1 base and J gave up 1 base, with 13 bases separating them. Germline CDR1 SEHNR, CDR2 FQNEAQ (reference sequence). The CDR3 spans 16 residues. CDR3 sequence: CASSLVETGPQETQYF. In DNA form, the CDR3 reads TGTGCCAGCAGCTTAGTCGAGACAGGACCCCAAGAGACCCAGTACTTC. Using reference TRBV7-9 and TRBJ2-5 for the parts outside the CDR3, the full variable domain is DTGVSQNPRHKITKRGQNVTFRCDPISEHNRLYWYRQTLGQGPEFLTYFQNEAQLEKSRLLSDRFSAERPKGSFSTLEIQRTEQGDSAMYLCASSLVETGPQETQYFGPGTRLLVL.

The rearrangement links TRBV27 to TRBJ1-2, with TRBD1 matching over 11 bases. The V gene end was trimmed by 5 bases and the J gene end by 1 base; junction bases not matched to a gene: 6. The germline gives CDR1 MNHEY, CDR2 SMNVEV (reference sequence). The CDR3 loop spans 16 amino acids. The CDR3 region has the DNA TGTGCCAGCAGTGCGGCGGGACAGGGGGGTAACTATGGCTACACCTTC. It is translated as CASSAAGQGGNYGYTF.

The CDR3 region is CASSLTTNTEAFF. The CDR3 DNA sequence: TGTGCCAGCAGTTTAACAACCAACACTGAAGCTTTCTTT. The chain recombines TRBV12-3 or TRBV12-4 with TRBJ1-1; D gene unclear. The V end was cut by 2 bases, the J end by 2 bases, with 6 bases between. The CDR3 extends over 13 amino acids.